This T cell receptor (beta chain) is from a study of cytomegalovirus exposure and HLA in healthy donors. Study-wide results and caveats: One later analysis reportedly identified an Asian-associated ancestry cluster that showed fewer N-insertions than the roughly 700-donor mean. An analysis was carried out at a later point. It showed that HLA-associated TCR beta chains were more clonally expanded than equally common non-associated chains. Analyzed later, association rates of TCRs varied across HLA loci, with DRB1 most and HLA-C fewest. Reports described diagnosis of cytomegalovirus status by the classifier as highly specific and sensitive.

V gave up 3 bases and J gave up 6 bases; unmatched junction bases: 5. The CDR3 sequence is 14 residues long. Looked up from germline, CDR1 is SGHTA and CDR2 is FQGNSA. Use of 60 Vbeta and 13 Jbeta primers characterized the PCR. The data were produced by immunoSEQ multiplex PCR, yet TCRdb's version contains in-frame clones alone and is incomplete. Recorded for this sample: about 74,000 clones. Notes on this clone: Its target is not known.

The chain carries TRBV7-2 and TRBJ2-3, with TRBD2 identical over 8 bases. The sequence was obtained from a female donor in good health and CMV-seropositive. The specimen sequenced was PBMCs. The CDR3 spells CASSFRGGPDTQYF. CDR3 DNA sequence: TGTGCCAGCAGCTTCCGGGGGGGCCCCGATACGCAGTATTTT. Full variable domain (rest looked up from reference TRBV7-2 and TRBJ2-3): GAGVSQSPSNKVTEKGKDVELRCDPISGHTALYWYRQSLGQGLEFLIYFQGNSAPDKSGLPSDRFSAERTGGSVSTLTIQRTQQEDSAVYLCASSFRGGPDTQYFGPGTRLTVL.